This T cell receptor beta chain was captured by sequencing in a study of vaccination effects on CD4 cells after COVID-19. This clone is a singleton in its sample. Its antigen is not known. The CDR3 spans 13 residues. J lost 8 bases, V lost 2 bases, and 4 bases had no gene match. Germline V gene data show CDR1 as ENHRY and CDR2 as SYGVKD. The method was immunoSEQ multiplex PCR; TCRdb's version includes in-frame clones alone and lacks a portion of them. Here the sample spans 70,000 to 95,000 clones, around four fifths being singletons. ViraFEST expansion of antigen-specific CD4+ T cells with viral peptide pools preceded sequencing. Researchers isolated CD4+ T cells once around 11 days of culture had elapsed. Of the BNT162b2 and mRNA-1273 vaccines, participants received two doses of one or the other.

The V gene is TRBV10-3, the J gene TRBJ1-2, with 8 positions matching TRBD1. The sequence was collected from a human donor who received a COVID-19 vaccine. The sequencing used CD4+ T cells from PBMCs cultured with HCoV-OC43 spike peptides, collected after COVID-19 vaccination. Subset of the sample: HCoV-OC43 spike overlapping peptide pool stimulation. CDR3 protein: CAISEGQGYGYTF. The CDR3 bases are TGTGCCATCAGTGAGGGACAGGGATACGGCTACACCTTC.